The source of this T cell receptor (beta chain) is a study of T-cell reconstitution after alpha-beta-depleted transplantation in children (TCRdb year 2016). In the study overall: The study quantitatively tracked T-cell immune reconstitution after TCRalphabeta/CD19-depleted allogeneic hematopoietic cell transplantation in children using TCR repertoire profiling.

The library was produced with PCR. Instrument used: Illumina HiSeq 2500. TCR library preparation used molecular barcoding, with unique molecular identifiers applied to normalize quantification of the TCRbeta repertoire. The raw public reads went through TCRdb reprocessing: fastp at Q25, MiXCR clone calling, in-frame beta chains kept. All rows with the same CDR3 protein become a single entry with the most common DNA and genes. Present in this sample are hundreds of thousands of distinct CDR3 sequences, about 15% of which were seen just once. The ten largest make up 0.85% to 1.3% of the sample. The CDR3 sequence holds 14 residues, the cysteine and phenylalanine included. Only the CDR3 DNA is retained, 42 bases long and in frame from the first base. From the germline V gene, CDR1 is SQVTM and CDR2 is ANQGSEA. V is cut by 4 bases and J by 6 bases, and the space between the germline ends is 19 bases. This clonotype was counted at least ten times. The antigen it binds to is not known. There are no base qualities to consult, and no much larger clone falls within one base.

This TCR was sampled from a human donor who donated a stem cell graft to a child with acute myeloid leukemia. The specimen comprised PBMCs from the stem cell graft donor, sampled from the stem cell graft. The rearranged segments are TRBV29-1 and TRBJ2-7; perhaps TRBD1 is the D gene, with 6 bases matching. The CDR3 region has the sequence CSVAHGTSPGEQYF. DNA sequence: TGCAGCGTTGCACATGGGACAAGTCCGGGCGAGCAGTACTTC.